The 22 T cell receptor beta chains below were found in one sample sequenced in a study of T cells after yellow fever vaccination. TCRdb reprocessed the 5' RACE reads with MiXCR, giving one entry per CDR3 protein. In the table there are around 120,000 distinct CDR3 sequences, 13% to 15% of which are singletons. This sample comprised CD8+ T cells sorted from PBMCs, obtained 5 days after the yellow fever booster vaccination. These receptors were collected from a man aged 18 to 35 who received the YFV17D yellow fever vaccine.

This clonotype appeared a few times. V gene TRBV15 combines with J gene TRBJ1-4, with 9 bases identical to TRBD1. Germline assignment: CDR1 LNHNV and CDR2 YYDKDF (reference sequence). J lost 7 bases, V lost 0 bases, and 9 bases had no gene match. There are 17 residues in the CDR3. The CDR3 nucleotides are TGTGCCACCAGCAGAGATGGCCGTGGGGACAGGGTTGAAAAACTGTTTTTT. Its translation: CATSRDGRGDRVEKLFF.

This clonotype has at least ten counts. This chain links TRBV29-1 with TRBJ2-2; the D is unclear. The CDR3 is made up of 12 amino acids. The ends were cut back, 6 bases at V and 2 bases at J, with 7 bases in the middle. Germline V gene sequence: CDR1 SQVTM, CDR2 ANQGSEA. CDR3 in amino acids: CSVGSNTGELFF. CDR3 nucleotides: TGCAGCGTCGGGTCTAACACCGGGGAGCTGTTTTTT.

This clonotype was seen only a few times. The CDR3: CASSPGTGNPTYNEQFF. The CDR3 DNA follows: TGTGCCAGCAGTCCCGGGACAGGGAACCCCACCTACAATGAGCAGTTCTTC. This chain connects TRBV28 to TRBJ2-1, with TRBD1 matching over 9 bases. The germline CDR1 and CDR2 sequences are MDHEN and SYDVKM. The CDR3 length is 17 residues. V gave up 5 bases and J gave up 2 bases; unmatched junction bases: 10.

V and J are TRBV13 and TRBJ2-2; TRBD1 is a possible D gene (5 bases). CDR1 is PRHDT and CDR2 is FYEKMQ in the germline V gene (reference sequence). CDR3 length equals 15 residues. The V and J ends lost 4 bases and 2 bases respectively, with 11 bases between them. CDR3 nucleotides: TGTGCCAGCAGCTCCCGCGACAGAAACACCGGGGAGCTGTTTTTT. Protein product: CASSSRDRNTGELFF.

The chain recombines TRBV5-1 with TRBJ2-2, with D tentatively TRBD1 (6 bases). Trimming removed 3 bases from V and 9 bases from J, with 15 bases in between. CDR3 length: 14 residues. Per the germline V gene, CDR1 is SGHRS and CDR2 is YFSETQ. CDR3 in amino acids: CASSSEWTVRELFF. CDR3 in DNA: TGCGCCAGCAGCTCCGAGTGGACAGTACGGGAGCTGTTTTTT.

CDR3 protein: CASSPNLGTDTQYF. The CDR3 DNA reads as TGCGCCAGCAGCCCCAACCTCGGCACAGATACGCAGTATTTT. The V and J genes are TRBV4-1 and TRBJ2-3; D not resolved. CDR1 and CDR2 (germline): MGHRA, YSYEKL. The CDR3 covers 14 residues. Trimming removed 4 bases at V and 1 base at J, with 9 bases between.

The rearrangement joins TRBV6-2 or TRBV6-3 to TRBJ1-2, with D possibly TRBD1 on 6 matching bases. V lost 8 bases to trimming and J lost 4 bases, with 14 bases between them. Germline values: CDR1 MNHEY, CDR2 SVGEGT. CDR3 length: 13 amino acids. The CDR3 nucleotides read TGTGCCAGCGGAACCGGGGGGGCCTATGGCTACACCTTC. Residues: CASGTGGAYGYTF.

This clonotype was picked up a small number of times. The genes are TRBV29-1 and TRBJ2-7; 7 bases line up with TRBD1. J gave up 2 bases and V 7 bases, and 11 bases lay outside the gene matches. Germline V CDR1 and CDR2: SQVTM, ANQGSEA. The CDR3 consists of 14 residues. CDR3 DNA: TGCAGCGCCAAACAGACAGGGTCCCCCTACGAGCAGTACTTC. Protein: CSAKQTGSPYEQYF.

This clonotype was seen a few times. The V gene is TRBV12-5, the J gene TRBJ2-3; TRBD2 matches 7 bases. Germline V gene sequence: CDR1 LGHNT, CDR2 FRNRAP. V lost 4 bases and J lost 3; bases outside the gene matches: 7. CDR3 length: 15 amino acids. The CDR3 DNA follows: TGTGCTAGTGGTTCCCGGACTAGAGAAACAGATACGCAGTATTTT. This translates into CASGSRTRETDTQYF.

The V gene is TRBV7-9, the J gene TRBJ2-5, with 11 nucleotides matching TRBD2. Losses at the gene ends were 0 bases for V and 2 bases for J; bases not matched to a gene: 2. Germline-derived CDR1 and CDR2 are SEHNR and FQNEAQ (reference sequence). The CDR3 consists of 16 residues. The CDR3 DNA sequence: TGTGCCAGCAGCTTAGCAACTAGCGGGGGTCAAGAGACCCAGTACTTC. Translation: CASSLATSGGQETQYF.

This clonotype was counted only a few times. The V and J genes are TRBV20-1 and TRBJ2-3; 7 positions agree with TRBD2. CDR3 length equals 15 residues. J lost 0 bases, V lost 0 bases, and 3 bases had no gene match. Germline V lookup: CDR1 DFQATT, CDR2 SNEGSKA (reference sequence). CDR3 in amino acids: CSARDPGGSTDTQYF. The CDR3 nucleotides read TGCAGTGCTAGAGATCCCGGGGGGAGCACAGATACGCAGTATTTT.

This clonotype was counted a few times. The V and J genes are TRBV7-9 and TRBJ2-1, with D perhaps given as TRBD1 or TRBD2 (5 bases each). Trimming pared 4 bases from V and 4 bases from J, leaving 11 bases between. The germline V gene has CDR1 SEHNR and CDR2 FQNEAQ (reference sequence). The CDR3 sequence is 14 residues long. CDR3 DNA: TGTGCCAGCAGCTCTTTGGGACCTTACAATGAGCAGTTCTTC. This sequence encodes CASSSLGPYNEQFF.

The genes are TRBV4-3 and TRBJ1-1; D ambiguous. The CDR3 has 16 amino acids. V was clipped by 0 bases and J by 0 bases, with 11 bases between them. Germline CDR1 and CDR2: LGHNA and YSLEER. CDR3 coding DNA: TGCGCCAGCAGCCAAGATTTCCGTGCGGTGAACACTGAAGCTTTCTTT. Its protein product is CASSQDFRAVNTEAFF.

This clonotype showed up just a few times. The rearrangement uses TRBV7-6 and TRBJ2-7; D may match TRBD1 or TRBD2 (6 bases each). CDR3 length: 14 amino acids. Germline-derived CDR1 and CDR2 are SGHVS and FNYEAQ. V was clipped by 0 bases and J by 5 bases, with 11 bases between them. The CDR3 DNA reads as TGTGCCAGCAGCTTAGCATGGGGGGCAGACGAGCAGTACTTC. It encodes CASSLAWGADEQYF.

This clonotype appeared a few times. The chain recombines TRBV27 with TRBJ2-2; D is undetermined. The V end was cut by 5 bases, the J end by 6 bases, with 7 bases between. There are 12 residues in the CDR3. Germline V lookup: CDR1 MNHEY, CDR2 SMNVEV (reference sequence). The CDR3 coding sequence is TGTGCCAGCAGTCGAATTCCCGGGGAGCTGTTTTTT. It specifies CASSRIPGELFF.

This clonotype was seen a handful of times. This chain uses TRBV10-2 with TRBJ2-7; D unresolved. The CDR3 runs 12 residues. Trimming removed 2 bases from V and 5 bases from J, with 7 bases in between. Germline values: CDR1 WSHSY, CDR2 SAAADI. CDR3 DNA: TGCGCCAGCAGTGAGATGGCGAACGAGCAGTACGTC. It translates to CASSEMANEQYV.

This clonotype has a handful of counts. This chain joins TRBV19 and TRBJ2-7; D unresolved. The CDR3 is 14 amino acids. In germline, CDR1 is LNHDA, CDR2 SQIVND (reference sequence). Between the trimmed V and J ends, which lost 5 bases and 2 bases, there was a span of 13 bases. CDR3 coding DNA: TGTGCCAGTAGTCTGGGTGGTAACGCCTACGAGCAGTACTTC. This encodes CASSLGGNAYEQYF.

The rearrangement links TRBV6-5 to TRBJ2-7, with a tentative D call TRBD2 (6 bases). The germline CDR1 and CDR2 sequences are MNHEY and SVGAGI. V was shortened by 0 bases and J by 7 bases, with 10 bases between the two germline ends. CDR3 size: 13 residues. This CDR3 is CASSYSFGGEQYF. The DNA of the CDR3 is TGTGCCAGCAGTTACTCGTTTGGAGGGGAGCAGTACTTC.

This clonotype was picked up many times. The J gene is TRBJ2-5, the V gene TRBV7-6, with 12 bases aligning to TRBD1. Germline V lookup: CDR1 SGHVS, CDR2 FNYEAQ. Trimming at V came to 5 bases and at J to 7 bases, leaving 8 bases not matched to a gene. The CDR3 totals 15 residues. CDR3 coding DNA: TGTGCCAGCAGCCCCGGGACAGGGGGCAAGGGGACCCAGTACTTC. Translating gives CASSPGTGGKGTQYF.

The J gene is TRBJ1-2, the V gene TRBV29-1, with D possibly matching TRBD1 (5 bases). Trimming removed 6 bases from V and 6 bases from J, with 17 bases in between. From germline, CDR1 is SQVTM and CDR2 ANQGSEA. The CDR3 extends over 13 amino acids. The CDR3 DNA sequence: TGCAGCGTGCCAGCCCGGGACGGGAATGGCTACACCTTC. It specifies CSVPARDGNGYTF.

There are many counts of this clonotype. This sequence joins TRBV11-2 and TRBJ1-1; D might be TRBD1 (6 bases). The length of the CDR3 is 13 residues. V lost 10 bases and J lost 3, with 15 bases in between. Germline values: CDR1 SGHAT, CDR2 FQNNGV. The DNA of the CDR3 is TGTGCCACGAGGGGGTGGGAGGACACTGAAGCTTTCTTT. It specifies CATRGWEDTEAFF. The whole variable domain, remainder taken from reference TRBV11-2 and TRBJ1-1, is EAGVAQSPRYKIIEKRQSVAFWCNPISGHATLYWYQQILGQGPKLLIQFQNNGVVDDSQLPKDRFSAERLKGVDSTLKIQPAKLEDSAVYLCATRGWEDTEAFFGQGTRLTVV.

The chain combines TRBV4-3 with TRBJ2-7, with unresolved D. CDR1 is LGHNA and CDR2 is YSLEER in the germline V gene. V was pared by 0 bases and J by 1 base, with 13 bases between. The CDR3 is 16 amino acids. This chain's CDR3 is CASSQEFGVASYEQYF. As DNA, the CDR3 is TGCGCCAGCAGCCAAGAGTTTGGGGTAGCATCCTACGAGCAGTACTTC.